A selection of T cell receptor beta chains follows, all from one sample in a study of shared clonotypes between healthy human individuals. The table came from immunoSEQ multiplex PCR; TCRdb's copy has only in-frame clones and leaves some out. The table includes 1.6 million or so clones, roughly 96% detected once. Source material: naive CD4+ T cells sorted from blood. The receptors stem from a man aged 30-40 years in good health. Both conserved end residues are part of each CDR3. A D gene is named only where the DNA matches it firmly. Size tells how often a clone was seen (once, few, many) or the class of an expanded clone, and some rows leave it out.

>TRBJ2-6|.|TRBV29-1|.
CSVRLSGANVLTF
TGCAGCGTTCGCCTCTCTGGGGCCAACGTCCTGACTTTC
>TRBJ1-1|.|TRBV2|.
CASRDGNTEAFF
TGTGCCAGCAGAGACGGGAACACTGAAGCTTTCTTT
>TRBJ2-1|few|TRBV7-9|TRBD1
CASSSVDRDNEQFF
TGTGCCAGCAGCTCCGTGGACAGGGACAATGAGCAGTTCTTC
>TRBJ2-2|.|TRBV2|TRBD2
CASEREDPGELFF
TGTGCCAGCGAACGGGAGGACCCCGGGGAGCTGTTTTTT
>TRBJ2-3|.|TRBV29-1|TRBD2
CSVTGLAGTDTQYF
TGCAGCGTGACGGGACTAGCGGGCACAGATACGCAGTATTTT
>TRBJ2-7|.|TRBV19|TRBD2
CASSTLGSGSMQYF
TGTGCCAGTAGTACCCTGGGTAGCGGGAGCATGCAGTACTTC
>TRBJ1-5|.|TRBV9|.
CASSVGTSNQPQHF
TGTGCCAGCAGCGTAGGGACTAGCAATCAGCCCCAGCATTTT
>TRBJ2-3|.|TRBV18|TRBD2
CASSQLAGGQTDTQYF
TGTGCCAGCTCACAACTAGCGGGAGGGCAAACAGATACGCAGTATTTT
>TRBJ2-3|.|TRBV29-1|TRBD2
CSVETQGSGRASGQYF
TGCAGCGTTGAAACCCAGGGTAGCGGGAGGGCCTCGGGGCAGTATTTT
>TRBJ2-7|.|TRBV4-3|.
CASSQESRASYEQYF
TGCGCCAGCAGCCAAGAATCCAGGGCCTCCTACGAGCAGTACTTC
>TRBJ2-3|.|TRBV4-1|TRBD2
CASSQLGTSGRAADTQYF
TGCGCCAGCAGCCAACTGGGGACTAGCGGGAGGGCCGCAGATACGCAGTATTTT
>TRBJ2-1|.|TRBV7-3|.
CASSITGTGPGNEQFF
TGTGCCAGCAGCATAACCGGGACTGGACCCGGCAATGAGCAGTTCTTC
>TRBJ1-2|.|TRBV20-1|.
CSARTVYGYTF
TGCAGTGCAAGGACAGTCTATGGCTACACCTTC
>TRBJ1-1|.|TRBV4-2|.
CASSQDQARVDTEAFF
TGTGCCAGCAGCCAGGATCAGGCGAGAGTGGACACTGAAGCTTTCTTT
>TRBJ2-7|.|TRBV25-1|TRBD1
CASSEFDRERPYEQYF
TGTGCCAGCAGTGAATTCGACAGGGAAAGACCCTACGAGCAGTACTTC